This T cell receptor (beta chain) emerged from a study of blood T cell repertoires in COVID-19. The wider study: Collection of acute and convalescent COVID-19 samples took place in the United States, Italy and Spain. The analysed material was cDNA or gDNA that came from T cells, B-cell-depleted T cells, or PBMCs.

The authors' processing: The assay estimated nucleated cells by amplifying reference gene primers. Measured with immunoSEQ multiplex PCR; TCRdb has only the in-frame clones, and not every one. Clonal size and the V and J genes are those of that table, whereas D and trimming came from the DNA. Of approximately 150,000 clones in the sample, around 85% are singletons; the top ten hold 5%. CDR3 length: 13 residues. Trimming cost V 2 bases and J 7 bases; bases outside gene matches: 2. Germline V gene sequence: CDR1 MNHEY, CDR2 SVGEGT. This TCR was sampled from a human donor in a cohort sampled during active COVID-19. The chain combines TRBV6-2 or TRBV6-3 with TRBJ2-7, with 10 positions matching TRBD1. Sequenced material: peripheral blood. CDR3 DNA sequence: TGTGCCAGCAGTTACGGGACAGGGGATGAGCAGTACTTC. Translated: CASSYGTGDEQYF.